This T cell receptor (beta chain) was sequenced for a study of response to subunit inactivated influenza vaccine. Germline CDR1 and CDR2: SGHVS and FQNEAQ. With 0 bases clipped from V and 4 bases from J, the junction kept 16 bases outside the gene matches. The CDR3 is 20 amino acids. TCRdb re-called the RT-PCR reads with MiXCR, one entry per CDR3 protein. The sample yields about 540,000 distinct CDR3 sequences, approximately 24% seen once. This sample was shared with a second study, whose subject was T cells expressing NK-cell markers. Turning to that study: The TCR beta cDNA came from 5'RACE template switching with UMIs. Sorted CD3+CD56+NKG2C+, CD3+CD56+NKG2C- and CD3+CD56-NKG2C+ T-cell subsets were beta-chain profiled. In about 6 donors, dominant NKG2C+ clonotypes were roughly 1.0-7.0% of CD8+ T cells. One observes that, in a handful of donors, these clonotypes were also the leading ones within the CD3+CD56-NKG2C+ fraction. What remained unclear was the HCMV specificity of expanded NKG2C+ T cell clones.

The chain carries TRBV7-8 and TRBJ2-2; 8 bases are shared with TRBD1. The material sequenced was CD4+ T cells sorted from PBMCs, taken 11 to 12 days after vaccination. This clonotype was obtained from a man in his fifties who received an inactivated influenza vaccine. The CDR3 loop reads CASSLAWGQLQGAGTGELFF. The DNA for the CDR3 is TGTGCCAGCAGCTTAGCGTGGGGACAGTTGCAGGGGGCCGGCACCGGGGAGCTGTTTTTT.